Listed below are T cell receptor beta chains from one sample, sequenced in a study of cytomegalovirus exposure and HLA in healthy donors. Generated by immunoSEQ multiplex PCR, the TCRdb table keeps only in-frame clones and is missing some. The table shows 85,000 to 120,000 clones, with more than 70% occurring only once. The sequencing sample was made of PBMCs. These receptors came from a man aged 35 to 55 in good health and CMV-seronegative. Each CDR3 is given with its conserved first and last residue. The D gene is left open where the match is weak. Size is omitted from some rows. Given values are once, few, many or a class for expanded clones.

V gene,D gene,clone size,J gene,CDR3 protein,CDR3 DNA
TRBV11-2,NA,once,TRBJ1-5,CASSFACIAELSQPQHF,TGTGCCAGCAGCTTCGCCTGCATCGCAGAACTATCTCAGCCCCAGCATTTT
TRBV27,NA,NA,TRBJ1-2,CASSSSLLNGYTF,TGTGCCAGCAGTTCCTCCCTATTGAATGGCTACACCTTC
TRBV7-4,NA,NA,TRBJ1-6,CASSFRGILSYNSPLHF,TGTGCCAGCAGCTTCAGGGGTATCCTCTCCTATAATTCACCCCTCCACTTT
TRBV2,TRBD2,NA,TRBJ2-5,CAGGLARETQYF,TGTGCCGGTGGACTAGCACGAGAGACCCAGTACTTC
TRBV7-9,NA,NA,TRBJ1-6,CASSLLKGGAQRPLHF,TGTGCCAGCAGCTTATTGAAGGGCGGGGCCCAAAGGCCCCTCCACTTT
TRBV19,NA,NA,TRBJ2-6,CASSHIYSGANVLTF,TGTGCCAGTAGTCACATATACTCTGGGGCCAACGTCCTGACTTTC
TRBV11-2,TRBD1,NA,TRBJ1-5,CASSLDLGGWQPQHF,TGTGCCAGCAGCTTAGATCTAGGGGGCTGGCAGCCCCAGCATTTT
TRBV2,TRBD2,NA,TRBJ2-3,CASILAIDTQYF,TGTGCCAGCATACTAGCGATCGATACGCAGTATTTT
TRBV4-1,NA,NA,TRBJ2-7,CASSQVRVRGVIYAQYF,TGCGCCAGCAGCCAAGTTCGGGTCAGGGGCGTAATTTACGCGCAGTACTTC
TRBV5-1,NA,NA,TRBJ2-6,CASSWGVEANVLTF,TGCGCCAGCAGCTGGGGGGTGGAGGCCAACGTCCTGACTTTC
TRBV13,NA,NA,TRBJ2-2,CASSLETVNTGELFF,TGTGCCAGCAGCTTGGAGACAGTGAACACCGGGGAGCTGTTTTTT
TRBV19,TRBD1,NA,TRBJ1-5,CASSQWDRPNQPQHF,TGTGCCAGTAGTCAGTGGGACAGGCCGAATCAGCCCCAGCATTTT
TRBV7-2,TRBD1,NA,TRBJ1-2,CASSDRGYGYTF,TGTGCCAGCAGCGACAGGGGCTATGGCTACACCTTC
TRBV10-3,TRBD1,NA,TRBJ2-3,CAISEWQGVKGKDTQYF,TGTGCCATCAGTGAGTGGCAGGGGGTCAAGGGGAAAGATACGCAGTATTTT
TRBV29-1,TRBD1,once,TRBJ1-2,CSVEEGTGPYGYTF,TGCAGCGTTGAAGAGGGGACAGGACCCTATGGCTACACCTTC
TRBV5-1,NA,NA,TRBJ2-1,CASSRGTSMNEQFF,TGCGCCAGCAGCCGTGGAACTAGTATGAATGAGCAGTTCTTC
TRBV6-5,TRBD1,NA,TRBJ1-1,CASRFPGQPDRAFF,TGTGCCAGCAGGTTCCCGGGACAGCCCGATAGGGCTTTCTTT
TRBV5-1,TRBD1,NA,TRBJ2-2,CASIQGQGAAGELFF,TGCGCCAGCATACAGGGACAGGGGGCAGCCGGGGAGCTGTTTTTT
TRBV2,NA,NA,TRBJ1-1,CASKPESTLEAFF,TGTGCCAGCAAACCGGAGTCGACTCTCGAAGCTTTCTTT
TRBV20-1,NA,NA,TRBJ2-5,CSALDWETQYF,TGCAGTGCTTTAGACTGGGAGACCCAGTACTTC
TRBV18,TRBD1,NA,TRBJ1-4,CASSLDRGGEKLFF,TGTGCCAGCTCGCTCGACAGGGGTGGCGAAAAACTGTTTTTT
TRBV5-1,NA,NA,TRBJ2-3,CASSPTGPYTDTQYF,TGCGCCAGCAGCCCAACAGGGCCCTACACAGATACGCAGTATTTT
TRBV5-6,NA,few,TRBJ2-2,CASSSLARELFF,TGTGCCAGCAGCTCCTTAGCCCGGGAGCTGTTTTTT
TRBV7-8,NA,NA,TRBJ2-1,CASSLDRTKEFF,TGTGCCAGCAGCTTAGATCGGACAAAGGAGTTCTTC
TRBV10-3,NA,NA,TRBJ1-2,CAISQSGAGYTF,TGTGCCATCAGTCAGAGCGGTGCCGGCTACACCTTC
TRBV4-2,TRBD2,NA,TRBJ2-1,CASSQGGLADNEQFF,TGTGCCAGCAGTCAGGGGGGACTAGCGGACAATGAGCAGTTCTTC
TRBV6-6,NA,NA,TRBJ1-1,CASSYSSWADTEAFF,TGTGCCAGCAGTTACTCCTCCTGGGCTGACACTGAAGCTTTCTTT
TRBV7-2,TRBD2,few,TRBJ2-7,CASSSRSAGGRYEQYF,TGTGCCAGCAGCTCCCGTTCAGCGGGGGGAAGATACGAGCAGTACTTC
TRBV6-1,NA,once,TRBJ1-1,CASSDIGEENTEAFF,TGTGCCAGCAGTGACATAGGGGAAGAGAACACTGAAGCTTTCTTT
TRBV5-1,TRBD1,once,TRBJ2-7,CASSSQGQGAGGYF,TGCGCCAGCAGCTCCCAAGGACAGGGGGCAGGGGGGTACTTC